This is a list of T cell receptor beta chains from one sample in a study of control samples from healthy donors and cancer patients. Method: immunoSEQ multiplex PCR; TCRdb's copy keeps in-frame clones and lacks some. The data contain around 76,000 clones, approximately 91% of them singletons. Sequenced input: PBMCs. The receptor source for this set is a woman in her 50s with colorectal cancer. The CDR3 runs from the conserved cysteine through the conserved F or W.

TRBV27 12 CASSPGDQPQHF
TRBV11-3 14 CASSPRGGGGELFF
TRBV27 14 CASSLGQGIGGYTF
TRBV28 13 CASRTGSDETQYF
TRBV24-1 16 CATSDLRGIRNTEAFF
TRBV18 13 CASSPREDTEAFF
TRBV2 15 CASTGRRLGNQPQHF
TRBV6-5 14 CASSYSQGQETQYF
TRBV18 12 CASSHNLYGYTF
TRBV6-5 15 CASSWGGPGNYGYTF
TRBV12-5 15 CASGLVPGGRNEQFF
TRBV3-1/TRBV3-2 12 CASSQRQGEAFF
TRBV7-8 13 CASSLVESYGYTF
TRBV19 13 CASSLGGRYGYTF
TRBV9 14 CASSVEPGSYGYTF